Sequencing of this T cell receptor (beta chain) was carried out in a study of Ad26.COV2.S vaccination and SARS-CoV-2 variants. Broader study findings: The authors reported substantial breadth in spike-specific CD8+ and CD4+ T cell responses after vaccination. The placebo group had lower spike-specific TCR breadth than the vaccine recipients did. Total T cell responses may have been underestimated by the TCR breadth and depth analyses.

Treatment given: approximately 18 received Ad26.COV2.S at low or high dose, single or two shots; about 5 received placebo; per-sample allocation not given. Specimen acquisition occurred on day 63 following the initial vaccine or placebo injection. An Ad26 vector expressing Wuhan-strain SARS-CoV-2 spike constituted the vaccine. Some clones are missing from TCRdb's copy, which holds only in-frame ones; the method was immunoSEQ multiplex PCR. The sample contains over 400,000 clones, 80% to 95% of which appear only once. About this clone: Antigen: not known.

V lost 3 bases and J lost 6, with 21 bases in between. The length of the CDR3 is 16 residues. Germline CDR1 is SGHAT and CDR2 is FQNNGV. The receptor's source is a person aged 18 to 59 who received the Ad26.COV2.S COVID-19 vaccine or a placebo. Material: peripheral blood, obtained in a trial of Ad26.COV2.S vaccine versus placebo. This chain links TRBV11-2 with TRBJ2-7; D perhaps matches TRBD2 (6 bases). The CDR3 sequence is CASSFPSETIRIEQYF. In DNA form, the CDR3 reads TGTGCCAGCAGCTTTCCTAGCGAGACAATAAGGATCGAGCAGTACTTC.